This TCR beta chain was recorded in a study of T cells after yellow fever vaccination. This clonotype has a count of ten or more. TCRdb re-called the 5' RACE reads through MiXCR, storing one row per CDR3 protein. The data contain about 330,000 distinct CDR3 sequences, approximately 8% of them singletons. The source of this sequence is a man younger than 35 who received the YFV17D yellow fever vaccine. Sequenced material: PBMCs, taken around 45 days after the first yellow fever vaccination.

CDR3 nucleotides: TGTGCCAGCAGCTTGGGTCGGGTCCAAGAGACCCAGTACTTC. Translation gives CASSLGRVQETQYF. The rearrangement uses TRBV5-4 and TRBJ2-5; D gene unclear. Trimming cost V 0 bases and J 1 base, with 7 bases left between them. CDR3 length: 14 residues. Germline V gene lookup returns CDR1 SGHNT and CDR2 YYREEE (reference sequence).